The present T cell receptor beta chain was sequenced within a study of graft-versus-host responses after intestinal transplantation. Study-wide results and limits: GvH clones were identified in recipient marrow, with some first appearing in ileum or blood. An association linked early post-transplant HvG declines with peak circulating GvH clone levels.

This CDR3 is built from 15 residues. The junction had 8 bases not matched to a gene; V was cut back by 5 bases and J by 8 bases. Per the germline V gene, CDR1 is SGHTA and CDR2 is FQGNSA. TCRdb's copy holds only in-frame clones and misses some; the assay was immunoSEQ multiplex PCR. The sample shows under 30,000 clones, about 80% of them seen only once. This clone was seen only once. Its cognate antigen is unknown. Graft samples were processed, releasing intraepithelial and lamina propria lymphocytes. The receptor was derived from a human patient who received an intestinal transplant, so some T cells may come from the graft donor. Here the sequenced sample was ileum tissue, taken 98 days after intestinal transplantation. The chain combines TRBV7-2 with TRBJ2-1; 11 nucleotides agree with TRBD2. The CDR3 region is CASSQIAGGLDEQFF. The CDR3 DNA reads TGTGCCAGCAGCCAGATAGCGGGGGGGCTCGATGAGCAGTTCTTC.